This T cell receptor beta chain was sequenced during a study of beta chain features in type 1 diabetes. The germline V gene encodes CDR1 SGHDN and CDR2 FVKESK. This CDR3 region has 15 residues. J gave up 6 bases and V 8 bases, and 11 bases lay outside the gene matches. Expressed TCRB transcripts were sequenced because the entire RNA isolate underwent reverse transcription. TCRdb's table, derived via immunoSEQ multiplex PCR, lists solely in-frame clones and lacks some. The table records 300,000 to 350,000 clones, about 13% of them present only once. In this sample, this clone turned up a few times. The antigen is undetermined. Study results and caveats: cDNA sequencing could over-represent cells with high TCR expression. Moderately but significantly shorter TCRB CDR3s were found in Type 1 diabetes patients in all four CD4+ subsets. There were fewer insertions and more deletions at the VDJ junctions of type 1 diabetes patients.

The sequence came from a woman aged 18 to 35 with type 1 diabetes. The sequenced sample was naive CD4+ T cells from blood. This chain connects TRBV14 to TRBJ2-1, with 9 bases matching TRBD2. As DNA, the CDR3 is TGTGCCAGCTCCCCAGTGTCTAGCGGGGTCAATGAGCAGTTCTTC. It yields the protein CASSPVSSGVNEQFF.